The 19 T cell receptor beta chains reported below all come from one sample, sequenced in a study of cytomegalovirus exposure and HLA in healthy donors. The PCR made use of 60 Vbeta and 13 Jbeta primers. Profiled with immunoSEQ multiplex PCR; TCRdb holds only in-frame clones, not every one. The sample has 150,000 or so clones, approximately 86% seen once. The sequencing sample was made of PBMCs. Receptor source: a woman in her 50s in good health and CMV-seropositive.

This sequence joins TRBV10-3 and TRBJ2-1; 11 nucleotides match TRBD2. CDR3 length equals 14 residues. CDR1 is ENHRY and CDR2 is SYGVKD in the germline V gene. Trimming removed 3 bases from V and 9 bases from J; junction bases left unmatched: 4. The CDR3: CAISEVAGGGEQFF. The CDR3 DNA is TGTGCCATCAGTGAAGTAGCGGGGGGGGGTGAGCAGTTCTTC.

The chain carries TRBV4-3 and TRBJ2-1; 11 bases align to TRBD1. Germline V gene sequence: CDR1 LGHNA, CDR2 YSLEER. CDR3 length: 16 residues. The ends lost 0 bases at V and 4 bases at J; junction bases unmatched: 2. In DNA, the CDR3 is TGCGCCAGCAGCCAAGACCGGGACAGGGGGTACAATGAGCAGTTCTTC. This translates into CASSQDRDRGYNEQFF.

The chain carries TRBV5-1 and TRBJ2-1; D is undetermined. Trimming cost V 2 bases and J 1 base, with 7 bases left between them. The CDR3 contains 14 residues. Germline CDR1 is SGHRS and CDR2 is YFSETQ. CDR3 residues: CASSFGDSYNEQFF. The CDR3 region has the DNA TGCGCCAGCAGCTTCGGTGATTCCTACAATGAGCAGTTCTTC.

This clone was seen a handful of times. The chain couples TRBV2 to TRBJ2-1, with D hard to call. Germline values: CDR1 SNHLY, CDR2 FYNNEI. The CDR3 has 15 residues. V shed 5 bases and J shed 4 bases, with 15 bases lying between them. CDR3 protein: CASSLTMKTYNEQFF. In DNA form, the CDR3 reads TGTGCCAGCAGTCTCACAATGAAGACTTACAATGAGCAGTTCTTC.

The V call is TRBV5-6, the J call TRBJ1-2; no definite D call. This CDR3 contains 16 residues. Trimming pared 3 bases from V and 5 bases from J, leaving 20 bases between. From germline, CDR1 is SGHDT and CDR2 YYEEEE. For the CDR3, the DNA is TGTGCCAGCAGCTCCCGCCCAGGACTTACCTATTATGGCTACACCTTC. Translating it yields CASSSRPGLTYYGYTF.

V gene TRBV6-5 combines with J gene TRBJ1-1; D gene ambiguous. The ends were cut back, 0 bases at V and 0 bases at J, with 8 bases in the middle. Germline-derived CDR1 and CDR2 are MNHEY and SVGAGI. CDR3 length equals 15 residues. The CDR3 DNA is TGTGCCAGCAGTTACTCGGCTTACGTGAACACTGAAGCTTTCTTT. It codes for CASSYSAYVNTEAFF.

The rearrangement uses TRBV19 and TRBJ2-7, with D maybe TRBD1 (5 bases). The length of the CDR3 is 13 residues. Trimming took off 3 bases at V and 5 bases at J, with 11 bases between the two ends. Germline values: CDR1 LNHDA, CDR2 SQIVND (reference sequence). Here the CDR3 DNA reads TGTGCCAGTAGTATCGACAGAAACGACGAGCAGTACTTC. Protein product: CASSIDRNDEQYF.

J is TRBJ2-7 and V is TRBV13, with D unresolved. The germline V gene encodes CDR1 PRHDT and CDR2 FYEKMQ (reference sequence). The V gene lost 0 bases and the J gene lost 4 bases, with 13 bases spanning the gap. The CDR3 totals 15 residues. CDR3 DNA sequence: TGTGCCAGCAGCTTAGGAAGAGGATCGAGTTACGAGCAGTACTTC. This gives the protein CASSLGRGSSYEQYF.

The CDR3 nucleotides read TGTGCCAGCACCCATCGTGACCAGGGGTTGGGGACTGAAGCTTTCTTT. Its translation is CASTHRDQGLGTEAFF. The chain recombines TRBV5-5 with TRBJ1-1; a possible D gene is TRBD1 (6 bases). The CDR3 spans 16 residues. V lost 6 bases to trimming and J lost 5 bases, with 23 bases between them. Germline V CDR1 and CDR2: SGHKS, YYEKEE (reference sequence).

This chain connects TRBV9 to TRBJ1-4; a possible D gene is TRBD1 (6 bases). CDR1 and CDR2 (germline): SGDLS, YYNGEE. Trimming stripped 6 bases from V and 5 bases from J, with 14 bases between. The CDR3 is 14 amino acids. CDR3 coding DNA: TGTGCCAGCAATTCCGGGACACCCAATGAAAAACTGTTTTTT. Amino acids: CASNSGTPNEKLFF. Combining the CDR3 with reference TRBV9 and TRBJ1-4 gives the whole variable domain DSGVTQTPKHLITATGQRVTLRCSPRSGDLSVYWYQQSLDQGLQFLIQYYNGEERAKGNILERFSAQQFPDLHSELNLSSLELGDSALYFCASNSGTPNEKLFFGSGTQLSVL.

The CDR3 loop reads CASSLVPDNEQFF. In nucleotides, the CDR3 is TGTGCCAGCAGTTTAGTGCCAGACAATGAGCAGTTCTTC. V usage is TRBV27 and J usage is TRBJ2-1; D not certain. Looked up from germline, CDR1 is MNHEY and CDR2 is SMNVEV (reference sequence). CDR3 length equals 13 residues. Trimming pared 2 bases from V and 5 bases from J, leaving 7 bases between.

The chain couples TRBV18 to TRBJ1-4; 7 bases are a match to TRBD1. Trimming at V came to 6 bases and at J to 7 bases, leaving 11 bases not matched to a gene. The CDR3 loop spans 15 amino acids. Germline V gene data show CDR1 as KGHSH and CDR2 as LQKENI. The chain's CDR3 is CASSANRGDGEKLFF. CDR3 nucleotide sequence: TGTGCCAGCTCGGCGAACAGGGGTGATGGTGAAAAACTGTTTTTT.

V gene TRBV10-1 combines with J gene TRBJ1-5, with TRBD1 identical over 8 bases. The germline V gene encodes CDR1 WNHNN and CDR2 SYGVQD (reference sequence). CDR3 size: 16 residues. Losses at the gene ends were 0 bases for V and 4 bases for J; bases not matched to a gene: 5. The CDR3 DNA reads TGCGCCAGCAGTGAGTCGGGGGACAGGTTAAATCAGCCCCAGCATTTT. Amino acid sequence: CASSESGDRLNQPQHF.

J is TRBJ2-7 and V is TRBV28; a weak D match, TRBD1 (7 bases). The CDR3 extends over 15 amino acids. With 7 bases removed from V and 4 bases from J, the gap between germline ends came to 20 bases. The germline CDR1 and CDR2 sequences are MDHEN and SYDVKM. CDR3 sequence (DNA): TGTGCCAGCAAACTAGGGCCAGGGGGGATATACGAGCAGTACTTC. Protein sequence: CASKLGPGGIYEQYF. Full variable domain (outside the CDR3, taken from reference TRBV28 and TRBJ2-7): DVKVTQSSRYLVKRTGEKVFLECVQDMDHENMFWYRQDPGLGLRLIYFSYDVKMKEKGDIPEGYSVSREKKERFSLILESASTNQTSMYLCASKLGPGGIYEQYFGPGTRLTVT.

In this sample, this clone turned up a few times. V and J are TRBV6-6 and TRBJ1-1, with 9 bases matching TRBD1. V lost 2 bases to trimming and J lost 8 bases; unmatched junction nucleotides: 9. The CDR3 length is 15 residues. Germline V lookup: CDR1 MNHNY, CDR2 SVGAGI (reference sequence). CDR3 bases: TGTGCCAGCAGTTACGACGGGACAGGGAACAGGGAAGCTTTCTTT. This codes for CASSYDGTGNREAFF.

The chain is built from TRBV11-2 and TRBJ2-3, with a weak D call TRBD2 (6 bases). V lost 1 base, J lost 3 bases, and 17 bases lay in between. CDR1 SGHAT and CDR2 FQNNGV come from the germline V gene. The CDR3 runs to 17 residues. CDR3 nucleotides: TGTGCCAGCAGCTTAGTGGGTGGGACTTCAGTTACAGATACGCAGTATTTT. Its protein product is CASSLVGGTSVTDTQYF.

The V and J genes are TRBV9 and TRBJ2-3, with D possibly TRBD1 on 5 matching bases. The CDR3 loop spans 15 amino acids. The ends were cut back, 6 bases at V and 0 bases at J, with 14 bases in the middle. Germline lookup yields CDR1 SGDLS and CDR2 YYNGEE. The CDR3: CASTHSGFSTDTQYF. The CDR3, as DNA: TGTGCCAGCACACACTCAGGGTTTAGCACAGATACGCAGTATTTT.

The V gene is TRBV5-5, the J gene TRBJ1-3; maybe TRBD1 (6 bases). The germline V gene encodes CDR1 SGHKS and CDR2 YYEKEE (reference sequence). Trimming took off 3 bases at V and 2 bases at J, with 9 bases between the two ends. The CDR3 runs 14 residues. CDR3 sequence: CASSWTDAGNTIYF. CDR3 in DNA: TGTGCCAGCAGCTGGACAGACGCTGGAAACACCATATATTTT.

The rearrangement joins TRBV25-1 to TRBJ1-6, with TRBD1 as a possible D gene (6 bases). Germline V gene lookup returns CDR1 MGHDK and CDR2 SYGVNS. Trimming stripped 4 bases from V and 10 bases from J, with 11 bases between. There are 13 residues in the CDR3. In DNA, the CDR3 is TGTGCCAGCAGTGTAGCAGGGGAATCACCCCTCCACTTT. The encoded protein is CASSVAGESPLHF.